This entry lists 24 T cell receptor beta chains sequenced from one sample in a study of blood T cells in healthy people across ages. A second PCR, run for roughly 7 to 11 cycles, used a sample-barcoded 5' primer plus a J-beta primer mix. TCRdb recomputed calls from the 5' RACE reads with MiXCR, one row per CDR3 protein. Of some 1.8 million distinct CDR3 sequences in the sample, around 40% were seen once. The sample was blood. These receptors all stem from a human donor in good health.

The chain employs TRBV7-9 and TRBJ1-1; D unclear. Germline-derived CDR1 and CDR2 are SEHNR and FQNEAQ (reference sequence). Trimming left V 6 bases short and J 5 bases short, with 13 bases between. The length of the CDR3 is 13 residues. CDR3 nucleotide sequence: TGTGCCAGCAGTTCTTCCCCGGGGACTGAAGCTTTCTTT. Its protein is CASSSSPGTEAFF.

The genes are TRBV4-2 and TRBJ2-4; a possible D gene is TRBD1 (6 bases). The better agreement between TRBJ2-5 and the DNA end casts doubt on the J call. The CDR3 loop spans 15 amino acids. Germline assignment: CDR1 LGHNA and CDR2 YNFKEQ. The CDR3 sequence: CASSQVDSDQETQYF. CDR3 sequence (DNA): TGTGCCAGCAGCCAAGTGGACAGCGACCAAGAGACCCAGTACTTC.

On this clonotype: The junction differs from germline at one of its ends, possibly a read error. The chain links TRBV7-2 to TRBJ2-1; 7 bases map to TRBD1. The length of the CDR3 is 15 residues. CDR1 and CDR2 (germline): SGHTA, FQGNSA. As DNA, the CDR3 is TGTGTCAGCAGGGTAACCGGGACAGATTACAATGAGCAGTTCTTC. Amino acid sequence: CVSRVTGTDYNEQFF.

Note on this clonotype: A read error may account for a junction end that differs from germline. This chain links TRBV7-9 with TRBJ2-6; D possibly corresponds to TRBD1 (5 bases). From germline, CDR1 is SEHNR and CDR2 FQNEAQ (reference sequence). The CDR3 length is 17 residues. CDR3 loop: CASSPRSVSSGADVLTF. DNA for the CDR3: TGTGCCAGCAGCCCCCGGTCAGTGAGCTCTGGGGCCGACGTCCTGACTTTC.

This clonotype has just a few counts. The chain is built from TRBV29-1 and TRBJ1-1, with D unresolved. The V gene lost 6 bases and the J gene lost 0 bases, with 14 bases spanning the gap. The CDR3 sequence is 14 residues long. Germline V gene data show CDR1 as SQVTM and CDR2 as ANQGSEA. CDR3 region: CSVAPLGMNTEAFF. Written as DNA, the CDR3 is TGCAGCGTGGCACCTCTGGGGATGAACACTGAAGCTTTCTTT.

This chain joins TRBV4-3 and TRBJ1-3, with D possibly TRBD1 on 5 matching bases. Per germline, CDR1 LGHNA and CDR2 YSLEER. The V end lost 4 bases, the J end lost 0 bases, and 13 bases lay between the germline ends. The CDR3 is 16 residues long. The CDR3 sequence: CASSLGVGGSGNTIYF. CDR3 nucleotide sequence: TGCGCCAGCAGCCTTGGGGTCGGGGGCTCTGGAAACACCATATATTTT.

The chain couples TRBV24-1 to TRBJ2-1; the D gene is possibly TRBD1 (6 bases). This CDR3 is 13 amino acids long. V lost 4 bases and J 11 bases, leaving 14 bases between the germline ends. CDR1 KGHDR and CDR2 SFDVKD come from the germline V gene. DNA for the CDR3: TGTGCCACCAGTGAAACCCCGCAGGGGAAGCAGTTCTTC. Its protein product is CATSETPQGKQFF.

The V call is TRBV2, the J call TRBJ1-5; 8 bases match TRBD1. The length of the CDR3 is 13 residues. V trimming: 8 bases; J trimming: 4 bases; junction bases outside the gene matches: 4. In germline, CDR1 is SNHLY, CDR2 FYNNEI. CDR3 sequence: CASDRGPNQPQHF. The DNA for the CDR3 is TGTGCCAGCGACAGGGGACCGAATCAGCCCCAGCATTTT.

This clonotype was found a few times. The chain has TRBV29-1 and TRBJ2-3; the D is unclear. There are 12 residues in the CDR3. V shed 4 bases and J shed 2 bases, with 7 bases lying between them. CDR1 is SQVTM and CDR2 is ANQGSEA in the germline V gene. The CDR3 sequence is CSVAGFTDTQYF. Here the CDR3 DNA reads TGCAGCGTTGCCGGTTTCACAGATACGCAGTATTTT.

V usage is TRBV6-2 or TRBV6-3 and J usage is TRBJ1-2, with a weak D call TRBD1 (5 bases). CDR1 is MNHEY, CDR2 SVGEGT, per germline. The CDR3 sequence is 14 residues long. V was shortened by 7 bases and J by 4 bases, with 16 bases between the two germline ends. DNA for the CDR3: TGTGCCAGCACCCAGGGACCGAGATTCTATGGCTACACCTTC. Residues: CASTQGPRFYGYTF.

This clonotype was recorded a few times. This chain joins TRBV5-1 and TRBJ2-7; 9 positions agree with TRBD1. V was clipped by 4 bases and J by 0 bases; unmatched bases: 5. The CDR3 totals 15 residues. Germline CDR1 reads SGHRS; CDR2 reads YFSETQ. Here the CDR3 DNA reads TGCGCCAGCAGCGGAGACAGGGGGACCTCCTACGAGCAGTACTTC. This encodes CASSGDRGTSYEQYF.

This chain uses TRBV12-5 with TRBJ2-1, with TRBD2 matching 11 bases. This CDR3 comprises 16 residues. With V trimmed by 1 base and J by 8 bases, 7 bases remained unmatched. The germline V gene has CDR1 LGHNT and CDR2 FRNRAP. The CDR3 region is CASGLGSSGGDYEQFF. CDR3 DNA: TGTGCTAGTGGTTTGGGAAGTAGCGGGGGGGACTATGAGCAGTTCTTC.

DNA for the CDR3: TGTGCCAGCGGATCATACCAACTGGGGGGGACAGGGGACACCCTCCTTGATACGCAGTATTTT. It is translated as CASGSYQLGGTGDTLLDTQYF. The chain couples TRBV28 to TRBJ2-3; 10 nucleotides align to TRBD1. The CDR3 is made up of 21 amino acids. CDR1 is MDHEN and CDR2 is SYDVKM in the germline V gene. Unmatched junction bases numbered 29, after V lost 8 bases and J lost 6 bases.

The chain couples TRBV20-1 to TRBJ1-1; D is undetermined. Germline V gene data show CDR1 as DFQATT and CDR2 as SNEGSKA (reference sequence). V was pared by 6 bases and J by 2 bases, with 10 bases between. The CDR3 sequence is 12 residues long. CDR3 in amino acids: CSADYENTEAFF. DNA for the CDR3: TGCAGTGCCGACTATGAAAACACTGAAGCTTTCTTT.

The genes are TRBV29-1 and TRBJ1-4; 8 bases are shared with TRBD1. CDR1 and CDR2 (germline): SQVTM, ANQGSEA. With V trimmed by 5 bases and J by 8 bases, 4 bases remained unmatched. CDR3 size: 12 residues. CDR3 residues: CSVTTGVEKLFF. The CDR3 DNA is TGCAGCGTTACGACAGGGGTCGAAAAACTGTTTTTT.

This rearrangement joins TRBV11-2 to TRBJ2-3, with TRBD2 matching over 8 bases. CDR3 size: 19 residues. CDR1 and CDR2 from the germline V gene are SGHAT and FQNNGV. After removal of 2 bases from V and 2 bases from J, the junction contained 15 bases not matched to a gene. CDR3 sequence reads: CASSLPTGDGGGDTDTQYF. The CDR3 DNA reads TGTGCCAGCAGCTTACCCACCGGGGACGGGGGGGGTGACACAGATACGCAGTATTTT.

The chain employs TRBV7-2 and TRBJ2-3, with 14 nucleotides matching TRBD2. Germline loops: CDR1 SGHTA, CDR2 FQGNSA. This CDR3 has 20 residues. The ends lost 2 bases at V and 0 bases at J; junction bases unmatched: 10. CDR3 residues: CASSLLARGLAGASTDTQYF. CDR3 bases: TGTGCCAGCAGCTTACTGGCCCGGGGACTAGCGGGGGCAAGCACAGATACGCAGTATTTT.

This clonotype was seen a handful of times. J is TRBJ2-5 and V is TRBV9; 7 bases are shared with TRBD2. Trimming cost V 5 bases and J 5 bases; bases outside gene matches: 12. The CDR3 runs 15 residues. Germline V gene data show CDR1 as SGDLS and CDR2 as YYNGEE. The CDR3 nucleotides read TGTGCCAGCAGTCGTAGTGGACTAGTGGAGGAGACCCAGTACTTC. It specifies CASSRSGLVEETQYF. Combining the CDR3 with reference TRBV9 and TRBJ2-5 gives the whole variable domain DSGVTQTPKHLITATGQRVTLRCSPRSGDLSVYWYQQSLDQGLQFLIQYYNGEERAKGNILERFSAQQFPDLHSELNLSSLELGDSALYFCASSRSGLVEETQYFGPGTRLLVL.

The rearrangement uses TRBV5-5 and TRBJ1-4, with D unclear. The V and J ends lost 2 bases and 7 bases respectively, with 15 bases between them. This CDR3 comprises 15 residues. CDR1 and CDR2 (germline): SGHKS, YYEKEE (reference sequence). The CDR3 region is CASSLGGNGGEKLFF. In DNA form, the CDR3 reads TGTGCCAGCAGCTTAGGAGGGAATGGAGGTGAAAAACTGTTTTTT.

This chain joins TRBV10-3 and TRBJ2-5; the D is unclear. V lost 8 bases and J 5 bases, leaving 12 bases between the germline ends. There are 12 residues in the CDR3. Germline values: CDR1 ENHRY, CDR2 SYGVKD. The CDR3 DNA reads TGTGCCATCGGCCCGGGCCCGGAGACCCAGTACTTC. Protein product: CAIGPGPETQYF.

The CDR3 sequence is CASAPAGGFNNEQFF. The DNA of the CDR3 is TGTGCCAGCGCACCAGCGGGGGGATTTAACAATGAGCAGTTCTTC. The rearrangement joins TRBV9 to TRBJ2-1, with 9 bases matching TRBD2. The V gene's germline CDR1 is SGDLS and CDR2 YYNGEE. This CDR3 region has 15 residues. The V gene end was trimmed by 7 bases and the J gene end by 5 bases; junction bases not matched to a gene: 10.

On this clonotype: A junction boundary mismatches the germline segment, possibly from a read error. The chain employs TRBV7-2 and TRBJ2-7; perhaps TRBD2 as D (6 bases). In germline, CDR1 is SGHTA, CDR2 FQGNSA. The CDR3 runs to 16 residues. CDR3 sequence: CVSSPAGGAPPYEQYF. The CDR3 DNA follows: TGTGTCAGCAGCCCAGCGGGTGGGGCCCCACCCTACGAGCAGTACTTC.

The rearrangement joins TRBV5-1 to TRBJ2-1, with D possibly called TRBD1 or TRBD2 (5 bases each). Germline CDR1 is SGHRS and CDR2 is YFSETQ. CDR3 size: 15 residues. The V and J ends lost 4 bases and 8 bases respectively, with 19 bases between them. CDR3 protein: CASSRDPRGYYEQFF. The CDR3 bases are TGCGCCAGCAGCCGGGACCCCCGTGGATACTATGAGCAGTTCTTC.

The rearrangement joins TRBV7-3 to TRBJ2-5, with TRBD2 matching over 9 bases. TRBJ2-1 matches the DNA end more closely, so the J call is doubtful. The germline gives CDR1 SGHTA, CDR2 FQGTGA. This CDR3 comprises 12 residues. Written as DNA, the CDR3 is TGTGCCAGCAGCTCAGCGGGGGGCCACCAGTTCTTC. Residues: CASSSAGGHQFF.